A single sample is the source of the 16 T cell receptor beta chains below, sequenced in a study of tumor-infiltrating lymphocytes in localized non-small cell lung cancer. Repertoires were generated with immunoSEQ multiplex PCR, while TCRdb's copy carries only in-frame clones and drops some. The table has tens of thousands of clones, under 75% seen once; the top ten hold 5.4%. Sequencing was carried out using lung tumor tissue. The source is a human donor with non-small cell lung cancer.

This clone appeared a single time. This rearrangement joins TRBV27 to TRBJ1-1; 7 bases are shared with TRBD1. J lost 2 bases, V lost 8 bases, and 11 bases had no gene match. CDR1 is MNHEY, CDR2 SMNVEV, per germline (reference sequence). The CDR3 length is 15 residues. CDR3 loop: CASARGAGGNTEAFF. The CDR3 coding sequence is TGTGCCAGCGCTAGGGGGGCAGGGGGTAACACTGAAGCTTTCTTT.

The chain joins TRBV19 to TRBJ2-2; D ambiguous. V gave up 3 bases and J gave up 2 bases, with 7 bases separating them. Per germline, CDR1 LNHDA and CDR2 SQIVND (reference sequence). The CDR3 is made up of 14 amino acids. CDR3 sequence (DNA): TGTGCCAGTAGTATTGACGCCAACACCGGGGAGCTGTTTTTT. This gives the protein CASSIDANTGELFF.

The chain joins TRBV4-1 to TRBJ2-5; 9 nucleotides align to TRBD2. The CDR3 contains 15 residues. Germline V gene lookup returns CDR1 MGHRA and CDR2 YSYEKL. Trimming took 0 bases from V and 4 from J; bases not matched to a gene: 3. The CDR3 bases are TGCGCCAGCAGCCAAGACGGCGGGGGGGCAGAGACCCAGTACTTC. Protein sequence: CASSQDGGGAETQYF.

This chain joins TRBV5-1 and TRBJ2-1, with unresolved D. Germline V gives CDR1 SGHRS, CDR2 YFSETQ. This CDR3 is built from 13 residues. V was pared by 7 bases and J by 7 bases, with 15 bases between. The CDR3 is CASSGKEVNEQFF. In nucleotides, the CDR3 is TGCGCCAGCTCCGGCAAGGAAGTGAATGAGCAGTTCTTC.

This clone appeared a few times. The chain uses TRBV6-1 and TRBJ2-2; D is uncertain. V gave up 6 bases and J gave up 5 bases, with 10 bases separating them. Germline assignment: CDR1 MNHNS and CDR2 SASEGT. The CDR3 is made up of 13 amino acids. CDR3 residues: CASSPVGTGELFF. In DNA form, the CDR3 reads TGTGCCAGCAGCCCGGTGGGGACCGGGGAGCTGTTTTTT.

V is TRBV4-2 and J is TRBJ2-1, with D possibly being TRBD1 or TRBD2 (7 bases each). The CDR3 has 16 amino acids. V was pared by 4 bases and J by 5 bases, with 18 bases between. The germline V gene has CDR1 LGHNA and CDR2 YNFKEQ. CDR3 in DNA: TGTGCCAGCAGCCGGGAGGGGGCTCGTGATGACAATGAGCAGTTCTTC. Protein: CASSREGARDDNEQFF.

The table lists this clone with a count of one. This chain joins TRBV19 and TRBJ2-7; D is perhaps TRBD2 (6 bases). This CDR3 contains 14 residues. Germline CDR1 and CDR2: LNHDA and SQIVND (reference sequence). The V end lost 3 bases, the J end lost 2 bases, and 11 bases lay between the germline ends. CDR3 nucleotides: TGTGCCAGTAGTATGAGGGAGGCCGCCTACGAGCAGTACTTC. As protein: CASSMREAAYEQYF. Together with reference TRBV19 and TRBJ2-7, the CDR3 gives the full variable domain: DGGITQSPKYLFRKEGQNVTLSCEQNLNHDAMYWYRQDPGQGLRLIYYSQIVNDFQKGDIAEGYSVSREKKESFPLTVTSAQKNPTAFYLCASSMREAAYEQYFGPGTRLTVT.

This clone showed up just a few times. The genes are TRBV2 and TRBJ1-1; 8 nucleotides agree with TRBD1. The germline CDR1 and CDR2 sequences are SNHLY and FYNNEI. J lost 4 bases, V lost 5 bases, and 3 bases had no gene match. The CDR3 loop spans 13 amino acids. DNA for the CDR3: TGTGCCAGCAGTCTCGACAGGGGCACTGAAGCTTTCTTT. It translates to CASSLDRGTEAFF. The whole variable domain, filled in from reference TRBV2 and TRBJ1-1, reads EPEVTQTPSHQVTQMGQEVILRCVPISNHLYFYWYRQILGQKVEFLVSFYNNEISEKSEIFDDQFSVERPDGSNFTLKIRSTKLEDSAMYFCASSLDRGTEAFFGQGTRLTVV.

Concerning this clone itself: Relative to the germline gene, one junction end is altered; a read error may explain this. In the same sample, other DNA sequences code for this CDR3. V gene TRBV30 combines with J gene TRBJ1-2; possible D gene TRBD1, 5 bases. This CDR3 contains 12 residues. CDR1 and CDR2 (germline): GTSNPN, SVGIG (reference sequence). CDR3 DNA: TGTGCTTGGAGCCCCGGGACCCAAGGCTACACCTTC. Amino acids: CAWSPGTQGYTF.

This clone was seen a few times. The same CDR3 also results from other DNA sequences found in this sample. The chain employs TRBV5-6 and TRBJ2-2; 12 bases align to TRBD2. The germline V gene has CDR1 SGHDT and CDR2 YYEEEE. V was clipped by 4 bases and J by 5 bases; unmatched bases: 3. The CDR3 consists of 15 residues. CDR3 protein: CASSLGLAGTGELFF. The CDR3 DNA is TGTGCCAGCAGCCTCGGACTAGCGGGGACCGGGGAGCTGTTTTTT.

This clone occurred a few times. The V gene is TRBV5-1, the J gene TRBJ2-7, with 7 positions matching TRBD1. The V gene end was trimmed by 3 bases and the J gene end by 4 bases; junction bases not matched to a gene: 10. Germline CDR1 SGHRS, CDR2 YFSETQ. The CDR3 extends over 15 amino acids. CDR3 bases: TGCGCCAGCAGCTCGTCCCCGGGACAGATGTACGAGCAGTACTTC. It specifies CASSSSPGQMYEQYF.

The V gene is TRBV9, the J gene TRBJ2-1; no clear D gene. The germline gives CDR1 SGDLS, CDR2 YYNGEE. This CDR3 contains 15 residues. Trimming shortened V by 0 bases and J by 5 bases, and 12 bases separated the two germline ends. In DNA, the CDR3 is TGTGCCAGCAGCGTAGTCGCCTCTAGGAACAATGAGCAGTTCTTC. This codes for CASSVVASRNNEQFF.

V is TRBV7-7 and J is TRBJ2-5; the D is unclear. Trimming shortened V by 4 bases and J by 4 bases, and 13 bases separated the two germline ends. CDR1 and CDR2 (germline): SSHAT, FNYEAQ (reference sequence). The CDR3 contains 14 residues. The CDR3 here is CASSSQIVGETQYF. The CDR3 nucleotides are TGTGCCAGCAGCTCCCAGATAGTCGGAGAGACCCAGTACTTC.

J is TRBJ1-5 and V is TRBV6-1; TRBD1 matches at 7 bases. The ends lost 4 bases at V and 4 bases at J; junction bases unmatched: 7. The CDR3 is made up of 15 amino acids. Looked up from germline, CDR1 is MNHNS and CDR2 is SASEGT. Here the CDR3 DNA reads TGTGCCAGCAGTGCCGGGGACAGCGAGAATCAGCCCCAGCATTTT. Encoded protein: CASSAGDSENQPQHF.

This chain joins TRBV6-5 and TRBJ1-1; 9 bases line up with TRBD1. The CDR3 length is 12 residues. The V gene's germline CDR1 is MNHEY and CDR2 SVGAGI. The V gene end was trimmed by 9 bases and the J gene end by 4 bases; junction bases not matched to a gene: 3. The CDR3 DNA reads TGTGCCAGTGCGACAGGGGGCACTGAAGCTTTCTTT. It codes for CASATGGTEAFF.

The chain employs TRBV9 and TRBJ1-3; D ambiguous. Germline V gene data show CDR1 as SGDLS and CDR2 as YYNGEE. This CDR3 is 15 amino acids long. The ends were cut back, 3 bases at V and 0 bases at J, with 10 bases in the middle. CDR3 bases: TGTGCCAGCAGCGGACTGGTGCTCTCTGGAAACACCATATATTTT. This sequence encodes CASSGLVLSGNTIYF.